This T cell receptor (beta chain) appears in the sequencing data of a study of molecular identifiers for immune sequencing clone quantification. A CD8+CD4-CCR7+CD45RA+ phenotype served as the sorting definition for naive CD8 T cells. This clonotype is medium-sized by share. Per germline, CDR1 PRHDT and CDR2 FYEKMQ (reference sequence). This CDR3 has 18 residues. V was pared by 1 base and J by 4 bases, with 12 bases of the junction left unmatched. TCRdb redid the calling of the PCR reads with MiXCR, one entry per CDR3 protein. This table has about 9,800 distinct CDR3 sequences, just under 20% appearing once.

This chain links TRBV13 with TRBJ2-3; TRBD2 aligns across 9 bases. This TCR derives from a human donor in good health. Some libraries in this study had Jurkat cell RNA spiked in. Sequencing was done on a sample of naive CD8+ T cells from blood, with Jurkat cell RNA spiked in. Subset meaning: FACS-sorted CD8+CD4-CCR7+CD45RA+ naive T cells. The CDR3 region has the DNA TGTGCCAGCAGCTTAGCGGCTAGCGGGATGACTAGCCCAGATACGCAGTATTTT. It is translated as CASSLAASGMTSPDTQYF.